The rows below give T cell receptor beta chains drawn from one sample of a study of blood T cell repertoires in COVID-19. Data came from immunoSEQ multiplex PCR; TCRdb stores just in-frame clones and leaves some out. The sample holds approximately 130,000 clones, 80% to 90% seen once. What was sequenced was peripheral blood. The receptors come from a man in his 70s with active or convalescent COVID-19. Both conserved end residues are part of each CDR3. D genes are given only for firm matches. The size entry is marked missing in some rows and otherwise reads once, few, many or a size class.

V: TRBV27
D: .
size: .
J: TRBJ1-6
DNA: TGTGCCAGCAGTTTACAGCACTTAGGGGATTCACCCCTCCACTTT
CDR3: CASSLQHLGDSPLHF

V: TRBV28
D: .
size: .
J: TRBJ2-7
DNA: TGTGCCAGCAGGTCACAGTCCTACGAGCAGTACTTC
CDR3: CASRSQSYEQYF

V: TRBV6-6
D: .
size: .
J: TRBJ2-7
DNA: TGTGCCAGCAGTGGCCGGGAGAACTACGAGCAGTACTTC
CDR3: CASSGRENYEQYF

V: TRBV18
D: TRBD1
size: .
J: TRBJ2-2
DNA: TGTGCCAGCTCACCAGGTGGTACGACAGGGACCGGGGAGCTGTTTTTT
CDR3: CASSPGGTTGTGELFF

V: TRBV10-3
D: .
size: .
J: TRBJ1-1
DNA: TGTGCCATCACCCCGGGGGGGAACACTGAAGCTTTCTTT
CDR3: CAITPGGNTEAFF

V: TRBV18
D: TRBD2
size: once
J: TRBJ2-5
DNA: TGTGCCAGCTCACAATTAGCGGGAGGTCGGCAAGAGACCCAGTACTTC
CDR3: CASSQLAGGRQETQYF

V: TRBV6-6
D: TRBD2
size: .
J: TRBJ2-1
DNA: TGTGCCAGCACCCAGGGACTAGCCGCATACAATGAGCAGTTCTTC
CDR3: CASTQGLAAYNEQFF

V: TRBV3-1/TRBV3-2
D: .
size: .
J: TRBJ2-3
DNA: TGTGCCAGCAGCCTAACCCCTCCGGGGGAGGATACGCAGTATTTT
CDR3: CASSLTPPGEDTQYF

V: TRBV3-1/TRBV3-2
D: TRBD1
size: .
J: TRBJ2-1
DNA: TGTGCCAGCAGAATTACAGGGGGCGGGGATGAGCAGTTCTTC
CDR3: CASRITGGGDEQFF

V: TRBV7-2
D: TRBD1
size: once
J: TRBJ1-1
DNA: TGTGCCAGCAGCTTAGATCAGGGGACAGGGCTGACTGAAGCTTTCTTT
CDR3: CASSLDQGTGLTEAFF

V: TRBV12-3/TRBV12-4
D: TRBD1
size: .
J: TRBJ1-2
DNA: TGTGCCAGCAGCTACGACAGGGGCCCAACATTC
CDR3: CASSYDRGPTF

V: TRBV19
D: .
size: .
J: TRBJ2-7
DNA: TGTGCCAGTAGTATGAGTTCCTACGAGCAGTACTTC
CDR3: CASSMSSYEQYF

V: TRBV29-1
D: TRBD2
size: .
J: TRBJ2-3
DNA: TGCAGCGTACTAGCGGGAGGAGGTGCAGATACGCAGTATTTT
CDR3: CSVLAGGGADTQYF

V: TRBV9
D: TRBD1
size: .
J: TRBJ1-1
DNA: TGTGCCAGCACCCTAGGGGGACAGGTAGACACTGAAGCTTTCTTT
CDR3: CASTLGGQVDTEAFF

V: TRBV7-6
D: TRBD2
size: .
J: TRBJ2-1
DNA: TGTGCCAGCAGCTTAGGGACTAGCGGGAGGAATGAGCAGTTCTTC
CDR3: CASSLGTSGRNEQFF

V: TRBV19
D: TRBD1
size: .
J: TRBJ2-7
DNA: TGTGCCAGTACCCGAGGGACAGGGAACTACGAGCAGTACTTC
CDR3: CASTRGTGNYEQYF

V: TRBV19
D: .
size: .
J: TRBJ1-6
DNA: TGTGCCAGTAACAGGCAGTATAATTCACCCCTCCACTTT
CDR3: CASNRQYNSPLHF

V: TRBV5-1
D: TRBD1
size: few
J: TRBJ1-2
DNA: TGCGCCAGCAGCTTGGGGGACAGGGCTGGCGGCTACACCTTC
CDR3: CASSLGDRAGGYTF

V: TRBV28
D: TRBD2
size: .
J: TRBJ2-1
DNA: TGTGCCAGCACTTATAATCTAGCGGGGGGATACAATGAGCAGTTCTTC
CDR3: CASTYNLAGGYNEQFF

V: TRBV7-8
D: TRBD1
size: .
J: TRBJ2-5
DNA: TGTGCCAGCAGCCCGACAGGGGCCCTACAAGAGACCCAGTACTTC
CDR3: CASSPTGALQETQYF

V: TRBV29-1
D: TRBD1
size: once
J: TRBJ2-5
DNA: TGCAGCGTTTCAAGGGACAGGTCAACGGAGACCCAGTACTTC
CDR3: CSVSRDRSTETQYF

V: TRBV18
D: .
size: .
J: TRBJ1-3
DNA: TGTGCCACCGTCCCTTACACCTCCTCTGGAAACACCATATATTTT
CDR3: CATVPYTSSGNTIYF

V: TRBV19
D: TRBD1
size: once
J: TRBJ1-2
DNA: TGTGCCAGTACCCTAGACAGGGGGCAGAATGGCTACACCTTC
CDR3: CASTLDRGQNGYTF

V: TRBV6-5
D: .
size: .
J: TRBJ2-7
DNA: TGTGCCAGCAGCACAGGGATCGAGCAGTACTTC
CDR3: CASSTGIEQYF

V: TRBV4-1
D: TRBD2
size: .
J: TRBJ2-1
DNA: TGCGCCAGCAGCCACGGGACTAGGGACAATGAGCAGTTCTTC
CDR3: CASSHGTRDNEQFF

V: TRBV12-2
D: .
size: .
J: TRBJ1-1
DNA: TGTGCAAGTCGCCCTCGAGAGGCAGGGTCCCTGCAAACTGAAGCTTTCTTT
CDR3: CASRPREAGSLQTEAFF

V: TRBV30
D: TRBD2
size: .
J: TRBJ2-7
DNA: TGTGCCTGGAGTACCACTAGCGGGAGGCGATCCAACGAGCAGTACTTC
CDR3: CAWSTTSGRRSNEQYF

V: TRBV15
D: .
size: .
J: TRBJ1-5
DNA: TGTGCCACCAGCAGAGAGAGACAGGACACTCAGCCCCAGCATTTT
CDR3: CATSRERQDTQPQHF

V: TRBV7-3
D: .
size: .
J: TRBJ1-1
DNA: TGTGCCAGCAGGGAGGGGTCGGACACTGAAGCTTTCTTT
CDR3: CASREGSDTEAFF

V: TRBV6-5
D: TRBD2
size: .
J: TRBJ2-7
DNA: TGTGCCAGCAGCTCTGGGACTAGCGGGTTCTACGAGCAGTACTTC
CDR3: CASSSGTSGFYEQYF

V: TRBV25-1
D: .
size: .
J: TRBJ2-7
DNA: TGTGCCAGCAGTCCACTTGTTAGGGGTTGGGTGCAGTACTTC
CDR3: CASSPLVRGWVQYF

V: TRBV29-1
D: TRBD1
size: .
J: TRBJ2-7
DNA: TGCAGCGTTGGGGTCGGGACAGGGGGTCGGGAGCAGTACTTC
CDR3: CSVGVGTGGREQYF

V: TRBV6-5
D: .
size: .
J: TRBJ1-5
DNA: TGTGCCAGCAGCCAAGGGGGGGATTGGGGTTCCCCCCAGCATTTT
CDR3: CASSQGGDWGSPQHF

V: TRBV5-1
D: TRBD1
size: .
J: TRBJ1-6
DNA: TGCGCCAGCAGCTTAGGACAGGAGGGTTACCCCCTCCACTTT
CDR3: CASSLGQEGYPLHF

V: TRBV7-9
D: .
size: .
J: TRBJ2-1
DNA: TGTGCCAGCAGCTTTAGCGCGAGGTGGGAGCAGTTCTTC
CDR3: CASSFSARWEQFF

V: TRBV7-9
D: TRBD1
size: .
J: TRBJ1-2
DNA: TGTGCCAGCAGCAACAATAAGTGGTCCGGGACAGCTACCTCCTTTATTTATGGCTACACCTTC
CDR3: CASSNNKWSGTATSFIYGYTF

V: TRBV28
D: .
size: .
J: TRBJ2-7
DNA: TGTGCCAGCAGTTTCCAGACAGGCCTAAGCTCCTACGAGCAGTACTTC
CDR3: CASSFQTGLSSYEQYF

V: TRBV28
D: .
size: .
J: TRBJ1-6
DNA: TGTGCCAGCTCCCAGGGGTTCGTCTCACCCCTCCACTTT
CDR3: CASSQGFVSPLHF

V: TRBV12-3/TRBV12-4
D: .
size: .
J: TRBJ1-2
DNA: TGTGCCAGCAGTCCCCAGAACAGGGCTCGCTACACCTTC
CDR3: CASSPQNRARYTF

V: TRBV30
D: TRBD1
size: few
J: TRBJ1-6
DNA: TGTGCCTGGAGTGCGGGACAGGGTGGAAATTCACCCCTCCACTTT
CDR3: CAWSAGQGGNSPLHF

V: TRBV6-6
D: TRBD1
size: .
J: TRBJ1-3
DNA: TGTGCCAGCAGTTGGGAAGGGGGCAGTGGAAACACCATATATTTT
CDR3: CASSWEGGSGNTIYF

V: TRBV4-1
D: TRBD2
size: .
J: TRBJ2-1
DNA: TGCGCCAGCAGCCAAAAATCCCCCCTTCTAGCGGGACAATACAATGAGCAGTTCTTC
CDR3: CASSQKSPLLAGQYNEQFF

V: TRBV5-5
D: TRBD1
size: once
J: TRBJ2-6
DNA: TGTGCCAGCAGCTGGACAGGGTCTGGGGCCAACGTCCTGACTTTC
CDR3: CASSWTGSGANVLTF

V: TRBV11-2
D: .
size: .
J: TRBJ2-3
DNA: TGTGCCAGCAGCCGCGTCGGGGCGGGAAGCACAGATACGCAGTATTTT
CDR3: CASSRVGAGSTDTQYF

V: TRBV6-6
D: .
size: .
J: TRBJ2-7
DNA: TGTGCCAGCAGTTACGCAGGGAATAGGAACGAGCAGTACTTC
CDR3: CASSYAGNRNEQYF

V: TRBV7-9
D: .
size: .
J: TRBJ2-5
DNA: TGTGCCAGCAGCTTAAAGGGCGGGCAAGAGACCCAGTACTTC
CDR3: CASSLKGGQETQYF

V: TRBV2
D: .
size: .
J: TRBJ2-7
DNA: TGTGCCAGCAGAAGGGAGTACGAGCAGTACTTC
CDR3: CASRREYEQYF

V: TRBV19
D: TRBD2
size: .
J: TRBJ2-1
DNA: TGTGCCAGTAGTACCGAGAGGGTAAGGAGACTAGCGGGAGGGCGGAATGAGCAGTTCTTC
CDR3: CASSTERVRRLAGGRNEQFF

V: TRBV2
D: TRBD1
size: .
J: TRBJ1-2
DNA: TGTGCCAGCAGGCCCGGGACAGGGATGGGCTACACCTTC
CDR3: CASRPGTGMGYTF

V: TRBV5-1
D: TRBD1
size: .
J: TRBJ1-2
DNA: TGCGCCAGCAGTTTAGGACAGGGGCTAGACTATGGCTACACCTTC
CDR3: CASSLGQGLDYGYTF

V: TRBV3-1/TRBV3-2
D: TRBD2
size: .
J: TRBJ2-3
DNA: TGTGCCAGCAGCCAAGGACTAGCGGGAGGCACAGATACGCAGTATTTT
CDR3: CASSQGLAGGTDTQYF

V: TRBV28
D: .
size: few
J: TRBJ1-1
DNA: TGTGCCAGCAGGGGGGGGGAGAACACTGAAGCTTTCTTT
CDR3: CASRGGENTEAFF

V: TRBV6-6
D: TRBD2
size: .
J: TRBJ2-1
DNA: TGTGCCAGCAGTCAGACTAGCGGGAGGAGCAATGAGCAGTTCTTC
CDR3: CASSQTSGRSNEQFF

V: TRBV27
D: .
size: once
J: TRBJ1-3
DNA: TGTGCCAGCAGTATTGACAGAAACTCTGGAAACACCATATATTTT
CDR3: CASSIDRNSGNTIYF